The rows below give T cell receptor beta chains drawn from one sample of a study of graft-versus-host responses after intestinal transplantation. Using immunoSEQ multiplex PCR, the repertoire was profiled, and TCRdb retains in-frame clones only, with some absent. This sample carries fewer than 45,000 clones, about 91% of them seen once, and the ten largest clones take about 4.6%. The sample was PBMCs, taken 524 days after transplant. These TCRs come from a human patient who received an intestinal transplant, so some T cells may come from the graft donor. Each CDR3 is given with its conserved first and last residue. Fields, in order: CDR3 protein, V gene.

CARRSDAGYTEAFF,TRBV30
CASWGQGTSPERNTIYF,TRBV2
CATEGFHTGELFF,TRBV15
CASTKDTGELFF,TRBV2
CASSLLGNTEAFF,TRBV6-6
CASSQVWSKGQRSNYGYTF,TRBV14
CASSFRAGDTNEQFF,TRBV7-9
CASSSRLQGVGNQPQHF,TRBV19
CASSPRLGTGANVLTF,TRBV7-7
CASSLAGYSNQPQHF,TRBV11-2
CASSTTGRNQPQHF,TRBV19
CAISDSDSRNEQFF,TRBV10-3
CAISVGGGSNQPQHF,TRBV10-3
CASSVEDEKLFF,TRBV9
CASSPLAGAYNEQFF,TRBV6-5
CASIPSFGSYNEQFF,TRBV27
CASARQDVLYRPQHF,TRBV19
CAWRGQLAGYTF,TRBV30
CASSLRWGNTEAFF,TRBV7-2
CASSQETRVAGYTF,TRBV4-1
CASSVQGTDTQYF,TRBV9
CASSLVWGLAGGQRGEQYF,TRBV5-1
CASSSARTGGWYGYTF,TRBV27
CASSLEPRTARVNEKLFF,TRBV28
CASSPRDLSYEQYF,TRBV4-1
CASSRSPGSQETQYF,TRBV19
CASSSWGAKNQPQHF,TRBV27
CASSLGQGAYNEQFF,TRBV11-1
CASSPKVSTDTQYF,TRBV9
CASSLPARGETQYF,TRBV5-4
CASSLGVGETQYF,TRBV7-7
CASSFRGSSYNEQFF,TRBV11-2
CASSLGLGLNYGYTF,TRBV5-1
CAWSVLSSGEQYF,TRBV30
CASSLGQGAFYEQYF,TRBV7-2
CASSQGLAGVDEQFF,TRBV4-1
CASSYSGPRNTIYF,TRBV6-5
CAWTSGTSSYEQYF,TRBV30
CASSLWGSGSDEQYF,TRBV5-1
CASSLSGVGNQPQHF,TRBV7-2
CASSWGLAGGGGYEQYF,TRBV5-1
CASTTGTGGVVEQFF,TRBV6-1
CASSLGGQSYGYTF,TRBV7-9
CASSFRGDPDTEAFF,TRBV13
CASSLKTSGSFEQFF,TRBV7-3
CASSLEQASYEQYF,TRBV5-6
CASSLEENNEQFF,TRBV27
CASREFYNEQFF,TRBV6-1
CASSLQGGTEAFF,TRBV19
CASSQDPGGGGGELFF,TRBV4-3
CASSVGDRVYNEQFF,TRBV7-9
CASSYWGSSYNEQFF,TRBV6-6
CASGRTGAFREKLFF,TRBV19
CASSPLQGSYNEQFF,TRBV18
CASSRGPLAAPYNEQFF,TRBV14